This T cell receptor (beta chain) was retrieved from a study of neurological immune-mediated disorders. With 10-nucleotide random UMIs included, cDNA was synthesized by 5'RACE. TCRdb independently ran MiXCR on the 5' RACE reads; one entry per CDR3 protein. The data hold 40,000 to 55,000 distinct CDR3 sequences, with roughly 3.2% observed a single time. This clonotype was recorded many times. The germline V and J ends were trimmed by 4 bases and 0 bases, with 10 bases remaining between them. The CDR3 is made up of 15 amino acids. Germline CDR1 WSHSY, CDR2 SAAADI. Stored at -80 C, 2 million PBMCs were the source of the unsorted libraries.

The chain has TRBV10-2 and TRBJ1-5; D call uncertain. The sample comprised PBMCs. This clonotype was obtained from a woman aged 50 to 65 with multiple sclerosis. The CDR3 is CASSASKYSNQPQHF. In nucleotides, the CDR3 is TGCGCCAGCAGTGCCTCAAAGTATAGCAATCAGCCCCAGCATTTT.